These 25 T cell receptor beta chains came from one sample sequenced in a study of human T cells and chemical hapten exposure. A single record per CDR3 protein comes from TCRdb applying MiXCR to the RACE reads. The repertoire includes 85,000 or so distinct CDR3 sequences, around a tenth of them detected once, and roughly 1.4% sits in the top ten. Regarding time point: patch test 2, 6 weeks after DPC sensitization. Treatment noted: therapeutic diphenylcyclopropenone sensitization with weekly scalp DPC. The source material was whole blood, sampled in connection with sensitization to the hapten diphenylcyclopropenone (DPC). These receptor sequences come from a man aged 18-30 years with alopecia areata. Some clones in this sample may be carry-over from other donors' samples.

This sequence joins TRBV18 and TRBJ1-6, with 7 bases aligning to TRBD1. The CDR3 length is 14 residues. Losses at the gene ends were 5 bases for V and 14 bases for J; bases not matched to a gene: 12. Germline V gives CDR1 KGHSH, CDR2 LQKENI. In nucleotides, the CDR3 is TGTGCCAGCTCATCGCCGGGACAGAGATTCACCCTCCACTTT. Its translation is CASSSPGQRFTLHF. The variable domain in full, completed from reference TRBV18 and TRBJ1-6, reads NAGVMQNPRHLVRRRGQEARLRCSPMKGHSHVYWYRQLPEEGLKFMVYLQKENIIDESGMPKERFSAEFPKEGPSILRIQQVVRGDSAAYFCASSSPGQRFTLHFGNGTRLTVT.

The genes are TRBV12-3 or TRBV12-4 and TRBJ2-4; 7 bases map to TRBD1. The V segment lost 5 bases and the J segment 0 bases; nucleotides outside the gene matches: 4. The CDR3 runs 15 residues. Here the CDR3 DNA reads TGTGCCAGCAGTACGGACAGGATAGCCAAAAACATTCAGTACTTC. This sequence encodes CASSTDRIAKNIQYF.

Many counts were recorded for this clonotype. This rearrangement joins TRBV7-9 to TRBJ2-5; D remains ambiguous. V was shortened by 5 bases and J by 5 bases, with 9 bases between the two germline ends. Germline V gene sequence: CDR1 SEHNR, CDR2 FQNEAQ (reference sequence). This CDR3 region has 12 residues. CDR3 in DNA: TGTGCCAGCAGCCCCCTTCATGAGACCCAGTACTTC. Amino acids: CASSPLHETQYF.

This clonotype has just a few counts. The V and J genes are TRBV20-1 and TRBJ1-3; D possibly corresponds to TRBD1 (6 bases). V was shortened by 0 bases and J by 0 bases, with 15 bases between the two germline ends. Germline assignment: CDR1 DFQATT and CDR2 SNEGSKA (reference sequence). CDR3 length: 17 residues. In DNA form, the CDR3 reads TGCAGTGCTAGAGATTCGATGGGGGGCTCCTCTGGAAACACCATATATTTT. Its protein product is CSARDSMGGSSGNTIYF.

This clonotype was detected only a few times. The junction departs from germline at one end; a sequencing error may be responsible. The rearrangement uses TRBV4-3 and TRBJ2-6, with TRBD1 matching 7 bases. This CDR3 comprises 15 residues. Germline V gene data show CDR1 as LGHNA and CDR2 as YSLEER. The CDR3 DNA sequence: TGCGCCAGCAGCCCGACAGGGTCTGAGGCCAACGTCCTGACTTTC. It is translated as CASSPTGSEANVLTF.

In its sample, this clonotype was seen a few times. The chain combines TRBV15 with TRBJ2-3; no clear D. Trimming took off 0 bases at V and 4 bases at J, with 5 bases between the two ends. Per germline, CDR1 LNHNV and CDR2 YYDKDF (reference sequence). There are 13 residues in the CDR3. CDR3 residues: CATSRDEADTQYF. For the CDR3, the DNA is TGTGCCACCAGCAGAGATGAAGCAGATACGCAGTATTTT.

This clonotype was recorded many times. V usage is TRBV20-1 and J usage is TRBJ1-2; TRBD1 might be the D (5 bases). CDR1 and CDR2 from the germline V gene are DFQATT and SNEGSKA (reference sequence). CDR3 size: 14 residues. Trimming shortened V by 6 bases and J by 5 bases, and 19 bases separated the two germline ends. The CDR3 sequence is CSAPRRGPFYGYTF. The CDR3 nucleotides are TGCAGTGCCCCTAGGCGGGGACCGTTTTATGGCTACACCTTC.

This clonotype showed up just a few times. In nucleotides, the CDR3 is TGCGCCAGCAGCCAAGGGTTCGGGCCTAGCGGTTACACAGATACGCAGTATTTT. Translation: CASSQGFGPSGYTDTQYF. This chain uses TRBV4-3 with TRBJ2-3, with 7 bases matching TRBD2. J was trimmed by 2 bases and V by 1 base; bases with no gene match: 12. Germline CDR1 is LGHNA and CDR2 is YSLEER. The CDR3 runs 18 residues.

This clonotype showed up many times. This chain uses TRBV12-3 or TRBV12-4 with TRBJ1-5; 10 bases match TRBD1. This CDR3 is 14 amino acids long. Trimming at V came to 7 bases and at J to 4 bases, leaving 4 bases not matched to a gene. CDR3 sequence reads: CASTLGQGNQPQHF. CDR3 nucleotide sequence: TGTGCCAGCACCCTGGGACAGGGGAATCAGCCCCAGCATTTT.

This clonotype was counted between two and nine times. The rearrangement joins TRBV28 to TRBJ2-1; TRBD2 matches 8 bases. The CDR3 runs to 15 residues. J was trimmed by 5 bases and V by 2 bases; bases with no gene match: 5. CDR1 is MDHEN and CDR2 is SYDVKM in the germline V gene. This CDR3 reads CASSLQAGDHNEQFF. CDR3 bases: TGTGCCAGCAGTTTACAAGCGGGGGACCACAATGAGCAGTTCTTC. The full variable domain, its missing parts supplied by reference TRBV28 and TRBJ2-1, is DVKVTQSSRYLVKRTGEKVFLECVQDMDHENMFWYRQDPGLGLRLIYFSYDVKMKEKGDIPEGYSVSREKKERFSLILESASTNQTSMYLCASSLQAGDHNEQFFGPGTRLTVL.

This clonotype has ten or more counts. The chain recombines TRBV11-2 with TRBJ2-7, with 9 positions matching TRBD1. The CDR3 totals 15 residues. The germline V gene encodes CDR1 SGHAT and CDR2 FQNNGV. V trimming: 0 bases; J trimming: 5 bases; junction bases outside the gene matches: 5. The CDR3 nucleotides read TGTGCCAGCAGCTTAGATCTGGGACAGGGTAACGAGCAGTACTTC. It codes for CASSLDLGQGNEQYF.

This clonotype was seen repeatedly, ten times or more. The chain links TRBV5-1 to TRBJ2-5; D may be TRBD2 (5 bases). Deletions cut 0 bases from V and 5 bases from J, with 14 bases between. This CDR3 region has 15 residues. From germline, CDR1 is SGHRS and CDR2 YFSETQ. The CDR3 loop is CASSLDPGRGETQYF. The CDR3 nucleotides read TGCGCCAGCAGCTTGGACCCAGGACGCGGGGAGACCCAGTACTTC.

The chain employs TRBV4-2 and TRBJ2-5, with 8 nucleotides matching TRBD1. This CDR3 contains 16 residues. The V segment lost 8 bases and the J segment 4 bases; nucleotides outside the gene matches: 15. Germline CDR1 is LGHNA and CDR2 is YNFKEQ. The CDR3 bases are TGTGCCAGCGGCTCTACCGGGACAGGTACTGCAGAGACCCAGTACTTC. Translation gives CASGSTGTGTAETQYF.

The chain joins TRBV29-1 to TRBJ2-7, with D possibly being TRBD1 or TRBD2 (6 bases each). Germline loops: CDR1 SQVTM, CDR2 ANQGSEA. The CDR3 extends over 11 amino acids. The V gene lost 6 bases and the J gene lost 6 bases, with 12 bases spanning the gap. The CDR3 DNA sequence: TGCAGCGTCGGGAGCAGGGGCGAGCAGTACTTC. This translates into CSVGSRGEQYF.

This clonotype was picked up many times. The chain joins TRBV20-1 to TRBJ1-5; 8 bases are shared with TRBD1. The CDR3 totals 13 residues. Germline CDR1 is DFQATT and CDR2 is SNEGSKA (reference sequence). With V trimmed by 3 bases and J by 4 bases, 2 bases remained unmatched. CDR3 amino acids: CSASRDRNQPQHF. The DNA for the CDR3 is TGCAGTGCTAGCAGGGACAGGAATCAGCCCCAGCATTTT.

This clonotype was seen a handful of times. CDR3: CASSLQGSYGPQHF. DNA of the CDR3: TGTGCCAGCAGCTTACAGGGGTCGTACGGGCCCCAGCATTTT. The rearrangement links TRBV7-8 to TRBJ1-5; a possible D gene is TRBD1 (6 bases). The CDR3 runs to 14 residues. Trimming removed 2 bases at V and 9 bases at J, with 14 bases between. From germline, CDR1 is SGHVS and CDR2 FQNEAQ.

This clonotype was seen ten or more times. The CDR3 spells CASRDFDRSDTQYF. The CDR3 nucleotides are TGTGCCAGCAGAGATTTTGACAGATCGGATACGCAGTATTTT. This rearrangement joins TRBV6-2 or TRBV6-3 to TRBJ2-3, with D perhaps TRBD1 (5 bases). There are 14 residues in the CDR3. Germline loops: CDR1 MNHEY, CDR2 SVGEGT. V was trimmed by 6 bases and J by 6 bases, leaving 16 bases between them.

This clonotype came up many times. This rearrangement joins TRBV12-3 or TRBV12-4 to TRBJ2-3; 9 nucleotides match TRBD1. The length of the CDR3 is 14 residues. V trimming: 6 bases; J trimming: 4 bases; junction bases outside the gene matches: 5. The CDR3: CASSVGQGPDTQYF. In DNA form, the CDR3 reads TGTGCCAGCAGCGTCGGACAGGGGCCAGATACGCAGTATTTT.

This clonotype was seen a single time. The chain couples TRBV28 to TRBJ2-1, with 8 bases matching TRBD1. The CDR3 totals 15 residues. V was pared by 5 bases and J by 8 bases, with 11 bases of the junction left unmatched. Germline CDR1 reads MDHEN; CDR2 reads SYDVKM. CDR3 DNA sequence: TGTGCCAGCAGTCTACGGACAGGGTCAGGAGATGAGCAGTTCTTC. Its translation is CASSLRTGSGDEQFF. The full variable domain, with the rest looked up from reference TRBV28 and TRBJ2-1, is DVKVTQSSRYLVKRTGEKVFLECVQDMDHENMFWYRQDPGLGLRLIYFSYDVKMKEKGDIPEGYSVSREKKERFSLILESASTNQTSMYLCASSLRTGSGDEQFFGPGTRLTVL.

The chain recombines TRBV6-6 with TRBJ1-1, with unresolved D. CDR3 length: 13 residues. Looked up from germline, CDR1 is MNHNY and CDR2 is SVGAGI (reference sequence). Trimming removed 4 bases at V and 4 bases at J, with 10 bases between. Written as DNA, the CDR3 is TGTGCCAGCAGTTCAACGGGGAGCACTGAAGCTTTCTTT. The encoded protein is CASSSTGSTEAFF.

This clonotype was seen ten or more times. This chain connects TRBV4-3 to TRBJ1-2; D ambiguous. Germline CDR1 LGHNA, CDR2 YSLEER. Trimming cost V 3 bases and J 0 bases, with 14 bases left between them. The CDR3 is 16 amino acids. The CDR3 protein is CASSHIPDGPNYGYTF. CDR3 bases: TGCGCCAGCAGCCACATCCCCGACGGTCCTAACTATGGCTACACCTTC.

This clonotype was counted ten times or more. V and J are TRBV18 and TRBJ1-1; 7 bases align to TRBD1. The CDR3 has 17 residues. Germline CDR1 and CDR2: KGHSH and LQKENI. V trimming: 5 bases; J trimming: 0 bases; junction bases outside the gene matches: 12. CDR3 region: CASSSRDSSILNTEAFF. As DNA, the CDR3 is TGTGCCAGCTCATCCCGGGACAGTTCGATATTGAACACTGAAGCTTTCTTT.

This clonotype was recorded a few times. This sequence joins TRBV2 and TRBJ2-1; possible D gene TRBD2, 6 bases. V lost 4 bases to trimming and J lost 4 bases, with 14 bases between them. Germline CDR1 and CDR2: SNHLY and FYNNEI. This CDR3 is built from 15 residues. The CDR3 loop is CASSGRDGPYNEQFF. In DNA form, the CDR3 reads TGTGCCAGCAGTGGGAGGGACGGACCGTACAATGAGCAGTTCTTC.

This clonotype was counted many times. The chain is built from TRBV9 and TRBJ2-1; D uncertain. Germline CDR1 reads SGDLS; CDR2 reads YYNGEE. This CDR3 has 15 residues. Trimming left V 0 bases short and J 6 bases short, with 13 bases between. CDR3 sequence reads: CASSVETRRANEQFF. In DNA form, the CDR3 reads TGTGCCAGCAGCGTAGAAACTCGACGGGCCAATGAGCAGTTCTTC.

The chain employs TRBV3-1 and TRBJ2-1; D gene unclear. CDR3 length: 14 amino acids. Trimming took 0 bases from V and 10 from J, leaving 13 bases between them. Germline values: CDR1 LGHDT, CDR2 YNNKEL (reference sequence). CDR3 DNA sequence: TGTGCCAGCAGCCAAGATAAAGACCTCGGGGAGCAGTTCTTC. Residues: CASSQDKDLGEQFF.